Sequencing of this T cell receptor (beta chain) was carried out in a study of cytomegalovirus exposure and HLA in healthy donors. Germline CDR1 is SGHDT and CDR2 is YYEEEE. The CDR3 contains 14 residues. The ends were cut back, 4 bases at V and 4 bases at J, with 13 bases in the middle. As for the donors, each was a healthy bone marrow donor. PCR was performed using 60 Vbeta and 13 Jbeta primers. Here immunoSEQ multiplex PCR was the method, and the copy in TCRdb shows in-frame clones only, minus some. The repertoire holds about 210,000 clones, with 82% as singletons. Regarding the study as a whole: Within an earlier analysis, most TCR beta V segments proved productive either about 87% or about 30% of the time.

In regard to this clone: Its target is not known.

The V gene is TRBV5-6, the J gene TRBJ2-3; TRBD1 is a possible D gene (5 bases). The sequence was collected from a man aged 35 to 55 in good health and CMV-seropositive. Sequencing input: PBMCs. CDR3 residues: CASSGSDRSDTQYF. The DNA of the CDR3 is TGTGCCAGCAGCGGCTCTGACAGATCAGATACGCAGTATTTT.